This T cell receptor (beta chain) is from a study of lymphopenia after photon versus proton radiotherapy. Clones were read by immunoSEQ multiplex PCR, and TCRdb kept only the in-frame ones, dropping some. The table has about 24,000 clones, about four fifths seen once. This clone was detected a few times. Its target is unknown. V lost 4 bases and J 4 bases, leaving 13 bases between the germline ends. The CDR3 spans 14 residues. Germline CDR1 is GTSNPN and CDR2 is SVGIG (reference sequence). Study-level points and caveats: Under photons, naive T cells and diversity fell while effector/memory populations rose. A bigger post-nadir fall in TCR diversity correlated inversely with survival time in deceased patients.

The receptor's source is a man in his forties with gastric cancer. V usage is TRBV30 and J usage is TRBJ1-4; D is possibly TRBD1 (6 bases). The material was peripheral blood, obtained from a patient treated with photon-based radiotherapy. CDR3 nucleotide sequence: TGTGCCTGGACGAGGGGGATGGGTAATGAAAAACTGTTTTTT. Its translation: CAWTRGMGNEKLFF.